Shown below are 19 T cell receptor beta chains from a single sample sequenced in a study of PD-L1 blockade in urothelial cancer. Some clones are missing from TCRdb's copy, which holds only in-frame ones; the method was immunoSEQ multiplex PCR. The sample shows approximately 100,000 clones, roughly nine tenths of them seen only once. Material: PBMCs, obtained around atezolizumab (anti-PD-L1) treatment. Receptors were obtained from a woman of 80 years or more with urothelial cancer.

CDR3 DNA sequence: TGTGCCAGCAGTGATGCGGGGGTTGTGGAGACCCAGTACTTC. It yields the protein CASSDAGVVETQYF. This chain connects TRBV2 to TRBJ2-5; 7 nucleotides line up with TRBD2. The V gene's germline CDR1 is SNHLY and CDR2 FYNNEI. V shed 3 bases, J shed 5 bases, and the junction held 6 bases outside the gene matches. The CDR3 consists of 14 residues.

This clone has a handful of counts. The gene calls are TRBV5-1 and TRBJ1-1; D call uncertain. Trimming left V 0 bases short and J 2 bases short, with 5 bases between. Germline assignment: CDR1 SGHRS and CDR2 YFSETQ. The CDR3 totals 13 residues. The CDR3 region has the DNA TGCGCCAGCAGCTTGGCAATTAACACTGAAGCTTTCTTT. Translating gives CASSLAINTEAFF.

The genes are TRBV29-1 and TRBJ2-3; possible D gene TRBD2, 6 bases. The CDR3 consists of 15 residues. CDR1 SQVTM and CDR2 ANQGSEA come from the germline V gene. V was pared by 4 bases and J by 4 bases, with 18 bases between. CDR3 sequence (DNA): TGCAGCGTTGCAACGGGAGCGAGCCCCGCAGATACGCAGTATTTT. Translated: CSVATGASPADTQYF.

This sequence joins TRBV28 and TRBJ1-1; a possible D gene is TRBD1 (6 bases). This CDR3 comprises 15 residues. V was clipped by 3 bases and J by 1 base, with 12 bases between them. From germline, CDR1 is MDHEN and CDR2 SYDVKM. This CDR3 is CASSFWGQRNTEAFF. In nucleotides, the CDR3 is TGTGCCAGCAGTTTTTGGGGACAACGGAACACTGAAGCTTTCTTT.

The chain is built from TRBV5-1 and TRBJ2-7; D is possibly TRBD2 (5 bases). V lost 2 bases to trimming and J lost 6 bases, with 18 bases between them. Germline CDR1 reads SGHRS; CDR2 reads YFSETQ. The length of the CDR3 is 15 residues. The chain's CDR3 is CASSLNGPSRSEQYF. Written as DNA, the CDR3 is TGCGCCAGCAGCTTAAACGGACCTAGCAGGAGCGAGCAGTACTTC.

V usage is TRBV25-1 and J usage is TRBJ2-2; perhaps TRBD2 as D (7 bases). Germline CDR1 is MGHDK and CDR2 is SYGVNS. The CDR3 length is 14 residues. The germline V and J ends were trimmed by 2 bases and 6 bases, with 10 bases remaining between them. This chain's CDR3 is CASSEGGGPGELFF. DNA of the CDR3: TGTGCCAGCAGTGAAGGCGGGGGCCCCGGGGAGCTGTTTTTT.

The gene calls are TRBV7-2 and TRBJ2-4, with a possible D match to TRBD2 (5 bases). This CDR3 has 13 amino acids. Germline V gene sequence: CDR1 SGHTA, CDR2 FQGNSA. V was pared by 7 bases and J by 6 bases, with 13 bases between. CDR3 DNA sequence: TGTGCCAGCAAAGGCGGGCCAGGAAACATTCAGTACTTC. Its protein product is CASKGGPGNIQYF.

In its sample, this clone was seen a few times. This sequence joins TRBV9 and TRBJ2-7, with D uncertain. From germline, CDR1 is SGDLS and CDR2 YYNGEE. CDR3 size: 15 residues. V was clipped by 0 bases and J by 1 base, with 11 bases between them. The DNA for the CDR3 is TGTGCCAGCAGCGTAGGTGGAGAGTGGTCCTACGAGCAGTACTTC. Its translation: CASSVGGEWSYEQYF. The full variable domain, in which reference TRBV9 and TRBJ2-7 provide the parts outside the CDR3, is DSGVTQTPKHLITATGQRVTLRCSPRSGDLSVYWYQQSLDQGLQFLIQYYNGEERAKGNILERFSAQQFPDLHSELNLSSLELGDSALYFCASSVGGEWSYEQYFGPGTRLTVT.

This rearrangement joins TRBV5-4 to TRBJ2-1; D is unresolved. Trimming left V 0 bases short and J 4 bases short, with 5 bases between. Germline V lookup: CDR1 SGHNT, CDR2 YYREEE (reference sequence). The length of the CDR3 is 13 residues. The CDR3 DNA sequence: TGTGCCAGCAGCTTGGGGCAGTACAATGAGCAGTTCTTC. This encodes CASSLGQYNEQFF.

The chain is built from TRBV2 and TRBJ2-3; D is perhaps TRBD2 (5 bases). This CDR3 has 15 amino acids. Per germline, CDR1 SNHLY and CDR2 FYNNEI. V gave up 3 bases and J gave up 11 bases, with 21 bases separating them. This CDR3 reads CASSDRKPPGIEQYF. CDR3 nucleotides: TGTGCCAGCAGTGATCGGAAGCCTCCCGGGATCGAGCAGTATTTT. Variable domain in full (rest from reference TRBV2 and TRBJ2-3): EPEVTQTPSHQVTQMGQEVILRCVPISNHLYFYWYRQILGQKVEFLVSFYNNEISEKSEIFDDQFSVERPDGSNFTLKIRSTKLEDSAMYFCASSDRKPPGIEQYFGPGTRLTVL.

J is TRBJ2-4 and V is TRBV7-9, with 8 bases that match TRBD2. The junction had 7 bases not matched to a gene; V was cut back by 6 bases and J by 0 bases. CDR1 and CDR2 from the germline V gene are SEHNR and FQNEAQ (reference sequence). The CDR3 sequence is 16 residues long. CDR3 residues: CASSPLADLAKNIQYF. The CDR3 DNA follows: TGTGCCAGCAGTCCACTAGCGGACCTAGCCAAAAACATTCAGTACTTC.

The rearrangement joins TRBV11-3 to TRBJ2-5; D perhaps matches TRBD1 (6 bases). Germline assignment: CDR1 SGHNT and CDR2 YENEEA. CDR3 length: 14 residues. The germline V and J ends were trimmed by 1 base and 1 base, with 7 bases remaining between them. CDR3 protein: CASSLGTAQETQYF. As DNA, the CDR3 is TGTGCCAGCAGCTTAGGGACAGCCCAAGAGACCCAGTACTTC. Full variable domain (outside the CDR3, taken from reference TRBV11-3 and TRBJ2-5): EAGVVQSPRYKIIEKKQPVAFWCNPISGHNTLYWYLQNLGQGPELLIRYENEEAVDDSQLPKDRFSAERLKGVDSTLKIQPAELGDSAVYLCASSLGTAQETQYFGPGTRLLVL.

V is TRBV29-1 and J is TRBJ2-7; 9 bases match TRBD2. V lost 6 bases and J lost 0; bases outside the gene matches: 9. Germline V gene lookup returns CDR1 SQVTM and CDR2 ANQGSEA. This CDR3 is built from 15 residues. CDR3 region: CSVPRAGGGSYEQYF. CDR3 nucleotide sequence: TGCAGCGTCCCCCGGGCGGGGGGGGGCTCCTACGAGCAGTACTTC.

The chain carries TRBV6-1 and TRBJ1-5, with D tentatively TRBD1 (6 bases). Trimming removed 4 bases from V and 2 bases from J, with 12 bases in between. This CDR3 region has 15 residues. CDR1 is MNHNS, CDR2 SASEGT, per germline. CDR3 bases: TGTGCCAGCAGTGTAAGCAGGGGTGGCAATCAGCCCCAGCATTTT. Translated: CASSVSRGGNQPQHF.

The rearrangement links TRBV30 to TRBJ2-2; D remains ambiguous. V was pared by 0 bases and J by 5 bases, with 16 bases between. Germline lookup yields CDR1 GTSNPN and CDR2 SVGIG (reference sequence). The CDR3 totals 16 residues. The CDR3 bases are TGTGCCTGGAGTGTAAATTTACTCTCTGCTACCGGGGAGCTGTTTTTT. This gives the protein CAWSVNLLSATGELFF.

The chain uses TRBV28 and TRBJ1-4; weak D call: TRBD1 (6 bases). V dropped 7 bases and J dropped 4 bases, with 16 bases sitting between them. CDR1 MDHEN and CDR2 SYDVKM come from the germline V gene. The CDR3 sequence is 15 residues long. CDR3 DNA: TGTGCCAGCAACCGCCGGGACACCGGTAATGAAAAACTGTTTTTT. Residues: CASNRRDTGNEKLFF.

The chain combines TRBV28 with TRBJ2-3, with a possible D match to TRBD1 (6 bases). The ends were cut back, 10 bases at V and 4 bases at J, with 21 bases in the middle. Germline V lookup: CDR1 MDHEN, CDR2 SYDVKM. This CDR3 region has 15 residues. The CDR3 nucleotides read TGTGCCACTTTGGGGCGACAGGTCCCTTCAGATACGCAGTATTTT. Its translation: CATLGRQVPSDTQYF.

Notes on this clone: One end of the junction is discordant with germline, which a read error may explain. The rearrangement uses TRBV15 and TRBJ2-1, with TRBD2 as a possible D gene (5 bases). The CDR3 sequence is 14 residues long. Germline CDR1 LNHNV, CDR2 YYDKDF (reference sequence). CDR3 nucleotides: TGTGCCACCAGCAGAGAGGACTCCGACAATGAGCAGTTCTTC. This gives the protein CATSREDSDNEQFF.

This clone was detected once. The J gene is TRBJ2-7, the V gene TRBV9, with D possibly TRBD2 on 6 matching bases. The CDR3 extends over 13 amino acids. CDR1 is SGDLS, CDR2 YYNGEE, per germline. The germline V and J ends were trimmed by 0 bases and 5 bases, with 9 bases remaining between them. DNA of the CDR3: TGTGCCAGCAGCGTAGCCGGAGGGAACGAGCAGTACTTC. This translates into CASSVAGGNEQYF. The variable domain in full, completed from reference TRBV9 and TRBJ2-7, reads DSGVTQTPKHLITATGQRVTLRCSPRSGDLSVYWYQQSLDQGLQFLIQYYNGEERAKGNILERFSAQQFPDLHSELNLSSLELGDSALYFCASSVAGGNEQYFGPGTRLTVT.